This entry describes one T cell receptor (beta chain). V was clipped by 3 bases and J by 1 base, with 13 bases between them. Germline assignment: CDR1 SGDLS and CDR2 YYNGEE. The CDR3 consists of 15 residues. The data are from a study of blood T cell repertoires in COVID-19. TCRdb's copy holds only in-frame clones and misses some; the assay was immunoSEQ multiplex PCR. The data show about 210,000 clones, with 65% to 85% seen just once and 3.2% held by the top ten. The origin of this receptor is a woman aged 30 to 39 who had been exposed to COVID-19. Input material: PBMCs or T cells enriched from blood (not recorded which). This chain connects TRBV9 to TRBJ1-1, with D maybe TRBD1 (5 bases). This chain's CDR3 is CASSGKTGENTEAFF. In nucleotides, the CDR3 is TGTGCCAGCAGCGGGAAGACGGGGGAGAACACTGAAGCTTTCTTT.